This TCR beta chain came from a study of cytomegalovirus exposure and HLA in healthy donors. Study conclusions and caveats: DRB1 showed the most TCR associations and HLA-C the fewest in a later analysis, as rates varied by HLA locus.

PCR was performed using 60 Vbeta and 13 Jbeta primers. Profiling relied on immunoSEQ multiplex PCR, and the TCRdb table lists in-frame clones only, not all of them. The data hold about 150,000 clones, with around 79% observed a single time. This CDR3 has 12 amino acids. V gave up 2 bases and J gave up 10 bases, with 11 bases separating them. Per the germline V gene, CDR1 is SQVTM and CDR2 is ANQGSEA. For this clone: Its antigen is unknown.

This rearrangement joins TRBV29-1 to TRBJ1-4, with a weak D call TRBD1 (5 bases). Sequences were obtained from PBMCs. The clonotype was recovered from a man aged 25-45 years in good health and CMV-seropositive. CDR3 region: CSVERGRGKLFF. The CDR3 nucleotides read TGCAGCGTTGAACGAGGGAGGGGAAAACTGTTTTTT. The full variable domain, rest sourced from reference TRBV29-1 and TRBJ1-4, is SAVISQKPSRDICQRGTSLTIQCQVDSQVTMMFWYRQQPGQSLTLIATANQGSEATYESGFVIDKFPISRPNLTFSTLTVSNMSPEDSSIYLCSVERGRGKLFFGSGTQLSVL.